The 3 T cell receptor beta chains in this list originate from one sample, sequenced in a study of T cell repertoires in cytomegalovirus infection. TCRdb recomputed calls from the reads with MiXCR, one row per CDR3 protein. Found here are roughly 230,000 distinct CDR3 sequences, approximately 7% of them singletons; the top ten hold less than 7.5%. The sample was PBMCs. Receptors were obtained from a human donor in good health (CMV status not recorded). Some clones in this sample may be carry-over from other donors' samples.

At least ten counts were recorded for this clonotype. The chain combines TRBV7-2 with TRBJ2-3, with 8 positions matching TRBD2. Germline V gene lookup returns CDR1 SGHTA and CDR2 FQGNSA. J gave up 0 bases and V 9 bases, and 5 bases lay outside the gene matches. The CDR3 contains 14 residues. The CDR3 DNA follows: TGTGCCAGTGGAGCGGGGGCAAGCACAGATACGCAGTATTTT. Translated, it gives CASGAGASTDTQYF. The full variable domain, completed using reference TRBV7-2 and TRBJ2-3, is GAGVSQSPSNKVTEKGKDVELRCDPISGHTALYWYRQSLGQGLEFLIYFQGNSAPDKSGLPSDRFSAERTGGSVSTLTIQRTQQEDSAVYLCASGAGASTDTQYFGPGTRLTVL.

This clonotype was seen ten or more times. V and J are TRBV11-2 and TRBJ1-6; 9 nucleotides line up with TRBD1. Losses at the gene ends were 5 bases for V and 10 bases for J; bases not matched to a gene: 9. CDR1 is SGHAT and CDR2 is FQNNGV in the germline V gene. The CDR3 runs to 15 residues. The CDR3 nucleotides are TGTGCCAGCAGCCTTGCGGGGACAGGGAAGTCACCCCTCCACTTT. Its protein product is CASSLAGTGKSPLHF.

The rearrangement links TRBV7-2 to TRBJ1-3; 7 bases are shared with TRBD1. CDR1 is SGHTA and CDR2 is FQGNSA in the germline V gene. The CDR3 runs to 16 residues. Losses at the gene ends were 3 bases for V and 4 bases for J; bases not matched to a gene: 9. CDR3 protein: CASSFGIQGNGNTIYF. The CDR3 DNA reads as TGTGCCAGCAGCTTCGGAATACAGGGGAACGGAAACACCATATATTTT. The whole variable domain, filled in from reference TRBV7-2 and TRBJ1-3, reads GAGVSQSPSNKVTEKGKDVELRCDPISGHTALYWYRQSLGQGLEFLIYFQGNSAPDKSGLPSDRFSAERTGGSVSTLTIQRTQQEDSAVYLCASSFGIQGNGNTIYFGEGSWLTVV.